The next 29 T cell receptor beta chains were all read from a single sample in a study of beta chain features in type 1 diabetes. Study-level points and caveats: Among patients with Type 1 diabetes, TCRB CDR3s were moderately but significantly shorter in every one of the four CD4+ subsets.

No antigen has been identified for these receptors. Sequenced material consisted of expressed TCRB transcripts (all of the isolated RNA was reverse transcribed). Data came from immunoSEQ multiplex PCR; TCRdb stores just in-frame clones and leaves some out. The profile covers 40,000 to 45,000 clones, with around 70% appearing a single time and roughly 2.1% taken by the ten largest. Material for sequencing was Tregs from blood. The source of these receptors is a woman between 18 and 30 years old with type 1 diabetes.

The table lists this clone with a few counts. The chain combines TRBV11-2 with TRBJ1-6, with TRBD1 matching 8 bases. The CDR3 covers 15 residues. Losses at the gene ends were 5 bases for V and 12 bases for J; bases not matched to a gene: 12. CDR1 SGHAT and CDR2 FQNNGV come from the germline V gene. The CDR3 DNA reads TGTGCCAGCAGCCGGGACAGGCCGTGGCGGGAACCCCTCCACTTT. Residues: CASSRDRPWREPLHF. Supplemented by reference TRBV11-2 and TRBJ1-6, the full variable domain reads EAGVAQSPRYKIIEKRQSVAFWCNPISGHATLYWYQQILGQGPKLLIQFQNNGVVDDSQLPKDRFSAERLKGVDSTLKIQPAKLEDSAVYLCASSRDRPWREPLHFGNGTRLTVT.

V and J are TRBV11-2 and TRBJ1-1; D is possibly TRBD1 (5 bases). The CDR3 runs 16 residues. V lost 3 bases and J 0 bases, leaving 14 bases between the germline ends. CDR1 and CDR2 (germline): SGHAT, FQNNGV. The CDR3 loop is CASSFSRGLMNTEAFF. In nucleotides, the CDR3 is TGTGCCAGCAGCTTTTCGCGGGGACTCATGAACACTGAAGCTTTCTTT.

CDR3 nucleotides: TGTGCCAGCAGCCTTCTAGCGGGGGGACCCACAGATACGCAGTATTTT. Its translation is CASSLLAGGPTDTQYF. This chain joins TRBV5-4 and TRBJ2-3; 11 bases are shared with TRBD2. Germline CDR1 is SGHNT and CDR2 is YYREEE (reference sequence). Trimming cost V 4 bases and J 2 bases; bases outside gene matches: 6. This CDR3 contains 16 residues.

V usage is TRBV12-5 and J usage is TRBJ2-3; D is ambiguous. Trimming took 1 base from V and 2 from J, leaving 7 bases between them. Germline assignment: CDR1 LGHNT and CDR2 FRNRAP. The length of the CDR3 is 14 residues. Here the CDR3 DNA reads TGTGCTAGTGGTTTGGGCGTATCCACAGATACGCAGTATTTT. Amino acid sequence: CASGLGVSTDTQYF. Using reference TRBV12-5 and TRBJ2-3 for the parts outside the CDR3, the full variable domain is DARVTQTPRHKVTEMGQEVTMRCQPILGHNTVFWYRQTMMQGLELLAYFRNRAPLDDSGMPKDRFSAEMPDATLATLKIQPSEPRDSAVYFCASGLGVSTDTQYFGPGTRLTVL.

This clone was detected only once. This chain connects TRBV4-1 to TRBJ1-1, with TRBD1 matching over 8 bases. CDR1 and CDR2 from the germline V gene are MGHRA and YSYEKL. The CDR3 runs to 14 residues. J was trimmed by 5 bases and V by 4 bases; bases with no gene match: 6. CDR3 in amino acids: CASSPGQGRTEAFF. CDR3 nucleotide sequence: TGCGCCAGCAGCCCCGGACAGGGTAGGACTGAAGCTTTCTTT.

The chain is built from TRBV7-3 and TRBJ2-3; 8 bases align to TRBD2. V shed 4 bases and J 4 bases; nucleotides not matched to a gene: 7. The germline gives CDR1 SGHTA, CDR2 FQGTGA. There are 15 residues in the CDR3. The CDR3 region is CASSSASGYPDTQYF. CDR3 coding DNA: TGTGCCAGCAGCTCAGCTAGCGGGTATCCAGATACGCAGTATTTT.

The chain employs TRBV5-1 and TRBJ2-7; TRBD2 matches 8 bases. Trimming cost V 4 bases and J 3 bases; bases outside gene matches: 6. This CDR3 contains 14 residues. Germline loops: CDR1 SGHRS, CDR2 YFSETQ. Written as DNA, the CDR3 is TGCGCCAGCAGCCCCGAGCGGGGGAGCTACGAGCAGTACTTC. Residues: CASSPERGSYEQYF. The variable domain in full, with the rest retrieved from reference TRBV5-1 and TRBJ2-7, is KAGVTQTPRYLIKTRGQQVTLSCSPISGHRSVSWYQQTPGQGLQFLFEYFSETQRNKGNFPGRFSGRQFSNSRSEMNVSTLELGDSALYLCASSPERGSYEQYFGPGTRLTVT.

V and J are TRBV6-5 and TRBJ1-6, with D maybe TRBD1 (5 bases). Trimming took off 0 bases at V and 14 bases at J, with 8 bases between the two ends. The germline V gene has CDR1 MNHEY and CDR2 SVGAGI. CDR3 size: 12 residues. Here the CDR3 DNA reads TGTGCCAGCAGTTACTCATCGGGGGCCCTCCACTTT. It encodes CASSYSSGALHF.

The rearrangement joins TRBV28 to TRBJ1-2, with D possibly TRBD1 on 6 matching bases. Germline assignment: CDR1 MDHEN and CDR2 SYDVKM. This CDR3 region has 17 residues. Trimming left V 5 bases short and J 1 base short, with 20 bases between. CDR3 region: CASSPLGQGTGNYGYTF. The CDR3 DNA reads TGTGCCAGCAGTCCCCTTGGGCAGGGGACGGGTAACTATGGCTACACCTTC.

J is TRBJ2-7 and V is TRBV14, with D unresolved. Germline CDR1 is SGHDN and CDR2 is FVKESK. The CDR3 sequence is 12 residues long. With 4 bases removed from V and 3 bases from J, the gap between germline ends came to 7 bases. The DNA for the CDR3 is TGTGCCAGCAGCCGAAGCTTCTACGAGCAGTACTTC. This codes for CASSRSFYEQYF.

Here the CDR3 reads CASSLVAGGYTF. CDR3 coding DNA: TGTGCCAGCAGCTTAGTCGCAGGTGGCTACACCTTC. The J gene is TRBJ1-2, the V gene TRBV7-9; the D is unclear. V lost 1 base and J lost 7, with 7 bases in between. The germline CDR1 and CDR2 sequences are SEHNR and FQNEAQ (reference sequence). The CDR3 extends over 12 amino acids.

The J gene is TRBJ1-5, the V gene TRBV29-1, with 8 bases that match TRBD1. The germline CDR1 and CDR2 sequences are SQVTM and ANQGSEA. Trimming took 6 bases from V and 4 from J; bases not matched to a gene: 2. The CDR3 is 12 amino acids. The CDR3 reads CSVRQGNQPQHF. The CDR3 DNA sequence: TGCAGCGTGCGACAGGGGAATCAGCCCCAGCATTTT.

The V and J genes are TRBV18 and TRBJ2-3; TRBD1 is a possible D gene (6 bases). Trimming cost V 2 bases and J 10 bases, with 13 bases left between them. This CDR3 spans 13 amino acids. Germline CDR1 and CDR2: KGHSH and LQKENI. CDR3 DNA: TGTGCCAGCTCACCAGGACAGTTGGCCCCGCAGTATTTT. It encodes CASSPGQLAPQYF.

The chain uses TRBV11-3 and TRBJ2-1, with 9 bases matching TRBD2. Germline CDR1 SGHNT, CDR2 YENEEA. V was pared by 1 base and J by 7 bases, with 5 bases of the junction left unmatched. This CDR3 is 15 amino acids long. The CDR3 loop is CASSLGGTSSNEQFF. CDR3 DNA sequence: TGTGCCAGCAGCTTAGGCGGGACTAGCAGTAATGAGCAGTTCTTC.

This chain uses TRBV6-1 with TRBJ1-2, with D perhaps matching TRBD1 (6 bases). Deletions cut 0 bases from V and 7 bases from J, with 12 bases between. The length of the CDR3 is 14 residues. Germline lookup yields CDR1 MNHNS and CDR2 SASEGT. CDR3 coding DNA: TGTGCCAGCAGTGAAGCTAGTCAGGGGTTTGGCTACACCTTC. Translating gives CASSEASQGFGYTF.

The CDR3 sequence: CAWMSGAYNEQFF. The CDR3 DNA sequence: TGTGCCTGGATGAGCGGGGCATACAATGAGCAGTTCTTC. The chain is built from TRBV30 and TRBJ2-1; 7 nucleotides align to TRBD2. Per the germline V gene, CDR1 is GTSNPN and CDR2 is SVGIG (reference sequence). With V trimmed by 4 bases and J by 4 bases, 4 bases remained unmatched. This CDR3 has 13 amino acids.

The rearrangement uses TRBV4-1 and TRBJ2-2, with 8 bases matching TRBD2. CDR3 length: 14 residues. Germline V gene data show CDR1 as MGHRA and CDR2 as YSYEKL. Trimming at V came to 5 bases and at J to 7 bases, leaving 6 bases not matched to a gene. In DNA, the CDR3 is TGCGCCAGCAGCGGGCGGGAGGTAAACGGGGAGCTGTTTTTT. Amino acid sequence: CASSGREVNGELFF.

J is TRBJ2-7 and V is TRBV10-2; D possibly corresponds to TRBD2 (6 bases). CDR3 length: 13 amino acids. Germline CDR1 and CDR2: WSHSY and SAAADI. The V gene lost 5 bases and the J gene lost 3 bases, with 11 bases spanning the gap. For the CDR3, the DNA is TGCGCCAGCAGTAGAGCCGGGGGCTACGAGCAGTACTTC. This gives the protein CASSRAGGYEQYF.

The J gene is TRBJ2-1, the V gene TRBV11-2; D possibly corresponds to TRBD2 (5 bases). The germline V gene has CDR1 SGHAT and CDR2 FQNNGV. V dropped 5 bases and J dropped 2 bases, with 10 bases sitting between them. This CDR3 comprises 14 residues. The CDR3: CASSPTGAYNEQFF. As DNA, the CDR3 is TGTGCCAGCAGCCCCACCGGGGCCTACAATGAGCAGTTCTTC.

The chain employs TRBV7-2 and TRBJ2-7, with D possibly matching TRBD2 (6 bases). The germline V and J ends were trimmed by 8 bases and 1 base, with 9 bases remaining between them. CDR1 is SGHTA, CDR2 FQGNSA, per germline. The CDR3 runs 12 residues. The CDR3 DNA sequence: TGTGCCAGCGGAGGGTCTTCCTACGAGCAGTACTTC. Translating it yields CASGGSSYEQYF.

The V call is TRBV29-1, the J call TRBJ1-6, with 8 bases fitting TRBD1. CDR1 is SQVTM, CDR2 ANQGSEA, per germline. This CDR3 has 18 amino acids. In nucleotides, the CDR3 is TGCCTCCGTCCCTGGGACAGGCCCTATGAGGGCTATAATTCACCCCTCCACTTT. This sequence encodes CLRPWDRPYEGYNSPLHF.

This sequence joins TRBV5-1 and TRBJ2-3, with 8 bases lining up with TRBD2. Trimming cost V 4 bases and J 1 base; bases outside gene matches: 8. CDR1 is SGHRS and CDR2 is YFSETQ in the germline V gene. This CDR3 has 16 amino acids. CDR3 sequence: CASSPFLTSGTDTQYF. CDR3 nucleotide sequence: TGCGCCAGCAGCCCCTTCTTGACTAGCGGCACAGATACGCAGTATTTT.

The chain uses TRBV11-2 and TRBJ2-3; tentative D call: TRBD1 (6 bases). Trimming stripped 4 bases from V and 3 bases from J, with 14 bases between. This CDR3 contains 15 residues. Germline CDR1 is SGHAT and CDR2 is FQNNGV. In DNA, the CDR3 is TGTGCCAGCAGCTCCGGTGGGGGCCAGACAGATACGCAGTATTTT. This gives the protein CASSSGGGQTDTQYF.

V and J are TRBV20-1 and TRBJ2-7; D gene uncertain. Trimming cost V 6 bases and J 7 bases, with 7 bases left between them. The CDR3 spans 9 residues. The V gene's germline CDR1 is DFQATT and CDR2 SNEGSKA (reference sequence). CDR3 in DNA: TGCAGTGCCCCCGGGGAGCAGTACTTC. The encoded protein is CSAPGEQYF.

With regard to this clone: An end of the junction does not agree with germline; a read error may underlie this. The CDR3 spells CASSLGGRVGQLQHF. The CDR3 DNA sequence: TGCGCCAGCAGCTTGGGGGGGAGGGTAGGTCAGCTCCAGCATTTT. The J gene is TRBJ1-5, the V gene TRBV5-1; D possibly corresponds to TRBD1 (5 bases). Germline CDR1 is SGHRS and CDR2 is YFSETQ. This CDR3 has 15 amino acids.

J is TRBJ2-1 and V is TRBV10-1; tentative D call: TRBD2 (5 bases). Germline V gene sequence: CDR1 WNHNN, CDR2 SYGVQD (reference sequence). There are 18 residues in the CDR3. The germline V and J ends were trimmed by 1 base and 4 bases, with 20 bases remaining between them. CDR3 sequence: CASSEYPPGSKAYNEQFF. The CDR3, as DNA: TGCGCCAGCAGTGAGTATCCCCCGGGGTCCAAGGCTTACAATGAGCAGTTCTTC.

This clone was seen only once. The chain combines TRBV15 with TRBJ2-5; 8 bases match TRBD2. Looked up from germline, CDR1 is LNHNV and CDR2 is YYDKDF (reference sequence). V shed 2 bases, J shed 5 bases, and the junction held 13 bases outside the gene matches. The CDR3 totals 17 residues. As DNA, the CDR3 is TGTGCCACCAGCAGATACGTGACAGCAACGGGAGGGGAGACCCAGTACTTC. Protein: CATSRYVTATGGETQYF.

CDR3 residues: CASSLADSSYNEQFF. CDR3 coding DNA: TGTGCCAGCAGCTTAGCCGATAGCTCCTACAATGAGCAGTTCTTC. The chain has TRBV7-2 and TRBJ2-1; no firm D call. The CDR3 loop spans 15 amino acids. The germline V gene encodes CDR1 SGHTA and CDR2 FQGNSA. Trimming left V 0 bases short and J 0 bases short, with 6 bases between.

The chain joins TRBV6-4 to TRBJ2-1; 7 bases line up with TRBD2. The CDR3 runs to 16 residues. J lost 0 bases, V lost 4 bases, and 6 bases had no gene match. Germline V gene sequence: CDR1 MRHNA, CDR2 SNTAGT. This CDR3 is CASSADRDYSYNEQFF. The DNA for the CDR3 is TGTGCCAGCAGTGCCGACCGGGACTACTCCTACAATGAGCAGTTCTTC.